The 2 T cell receptor beta chains below come from one sample, sequenced in a study of PD-1 blockade in classical Hodgkin lymphoma. Using immunoSEQ multiplex PCR, the repertoire was profiled, and TCRdb retains in-frame clones only, with some absent. The sample consists of roughly 42,000 clones, 55% to 70% of them appearing once. Time point described: cycle 4 day 1 (C4D1), after more than five weeks of nivolumab. After autologous stem cell transplantation all patients relapsed, and prior brentuximab vedotin exposure differed between cohorts. The sample consisted of peripheral blood mononuclear cells (PBMCs), taken before the fourth cycle of nivolumab. The receptor source for this set is a human donor with classical Hodgkin lymphoma.

This clone has a single count. The CDR3: CASSQDRGPTDTQYF. The CDR3 DNA reads as TGCGCCAGCAGCCAAGACAGGGGACCGACAGATACGCAGTATTTT. This chain joins TRBV4-1 and TRBJ2-3, with a possible D match to TRBD1 (6 bases). CDR1 and CDR2 (germline): MGHRA, YSYEKL. V dropped 0 bases and J dropped 3 bases, with 10 bases sitting between them. The CDR3 loop spans 15 amino acids.

The chain combines TRBV7-8 with TRBJ2-1, with D perhaps assigned TRBD1 or TRBD2 (5 bases each). The CDR3 extends over 15 amino acids. V shed 1 base and J shed 3 bases, with 10 bases lying between them. Per the germline V gene, CDR1 is SGHVS and CDR2 is FQNEAQ. The CDR3 is CASSLGQGDYNEQFF. CDR3 DNA: TGTGCCAGCAGCTTAGGCCAGGGAGACTACAATGAGCAGTTCTTC.